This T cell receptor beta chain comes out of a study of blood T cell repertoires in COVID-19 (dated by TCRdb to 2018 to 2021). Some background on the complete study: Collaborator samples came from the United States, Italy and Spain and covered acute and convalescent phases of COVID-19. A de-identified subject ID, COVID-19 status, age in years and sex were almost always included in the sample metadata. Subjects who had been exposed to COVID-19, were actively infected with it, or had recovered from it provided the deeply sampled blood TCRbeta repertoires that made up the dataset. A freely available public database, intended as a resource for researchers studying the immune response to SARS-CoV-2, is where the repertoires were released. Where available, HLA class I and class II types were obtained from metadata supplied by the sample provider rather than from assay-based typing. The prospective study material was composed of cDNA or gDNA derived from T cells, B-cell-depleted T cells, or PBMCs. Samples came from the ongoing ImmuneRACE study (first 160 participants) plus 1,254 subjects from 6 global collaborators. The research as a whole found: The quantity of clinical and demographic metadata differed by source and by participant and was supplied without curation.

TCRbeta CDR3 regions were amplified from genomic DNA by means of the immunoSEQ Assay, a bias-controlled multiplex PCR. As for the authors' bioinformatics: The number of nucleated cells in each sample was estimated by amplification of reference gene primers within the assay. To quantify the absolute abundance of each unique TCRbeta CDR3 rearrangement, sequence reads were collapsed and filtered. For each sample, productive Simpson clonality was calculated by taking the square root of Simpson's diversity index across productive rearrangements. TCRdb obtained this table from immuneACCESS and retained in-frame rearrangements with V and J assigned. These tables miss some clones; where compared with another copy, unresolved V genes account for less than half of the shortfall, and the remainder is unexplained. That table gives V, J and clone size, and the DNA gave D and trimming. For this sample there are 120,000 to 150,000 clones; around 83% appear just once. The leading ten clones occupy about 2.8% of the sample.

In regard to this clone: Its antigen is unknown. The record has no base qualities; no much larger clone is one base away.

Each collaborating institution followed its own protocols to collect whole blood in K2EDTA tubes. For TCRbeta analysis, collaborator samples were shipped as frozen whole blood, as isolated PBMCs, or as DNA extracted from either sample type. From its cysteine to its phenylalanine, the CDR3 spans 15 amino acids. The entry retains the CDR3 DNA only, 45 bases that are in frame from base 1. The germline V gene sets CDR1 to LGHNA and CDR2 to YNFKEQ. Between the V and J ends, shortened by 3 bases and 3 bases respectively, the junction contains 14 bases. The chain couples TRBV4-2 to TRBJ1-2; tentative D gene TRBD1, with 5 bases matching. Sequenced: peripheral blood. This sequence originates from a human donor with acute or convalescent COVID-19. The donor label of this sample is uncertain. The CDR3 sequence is CASSQDLGTDYGYTF. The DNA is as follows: TGTGCCAGCAGCCAGGACCTTGGGACTGACTATGGCTACACCTTC.